The TCR beta chain under discussion was sequenced for a study of tissue T cells after allogeneic stem cell transplantation. Germline CDR1 SGHND, CDR2 FRSKSL. With 2 bases removed from V and 5 bases from J, the gap between germline ends came to 8 bases. The CDR3 loop spans 13 amino acids. As concerns this clone: Its antigen is still unknown. The germline and genes are mouse ones. The read terminates 1 residue ahead of where the CDR3 ends, so the germline J gene completes it.

Method: immunoSEQ multiplex PCR; TCRdb's copy keeps in-frame clones and lacks some. Of 40,000 to 60,000 clones in the sample, approximately 73% are singletons; the top ten hold about 0.7%. Study-wide results and caveats: Anatomically similar tissues had similar TCR repertoires within each patient. The patient cohort was small and clinically heterogeneous, with limited sampling depth.

The TCR was taken from a pool of C57BL/6 mice in good health. The rearrangement uses TRBV15 and TRBJ2-3; tentatively, D is TRBD1 (5 bases). Sequencing was done on a sample of sorted cells pooled from one or two spleens. The chain's CDR3 is CASSLNQGETLYF. CDR3 DNA (partial): TGTGCCAGCAGTTTAAACCAGGGAGAAACGCTGTAT.